The clone carrying this T cell receptor (beta chain) was recorded once. Original processing notes: Amplification of reference gene primers was used by the study to estimate nucleated cell counts. Produced via immunoSEQ multiplex PCR; TCRdb's table is partial and in-frame only. D and trimming were read from the DNA, whereas the V and J calls and clone size are those reported in that table. The sample consists of about 36,000 clones, around four fifths of them appearing once. These data are taken from a study of blood T cell repertoires in COVID-19. Study context: COVID-19 samples from acute and convalescent phases originated in the United States, Italy and Spain. Sample material is recorded as cDNA or gDNA derived from T cells, B-cell-depleted T cells, or PBMCs.

CDR1 SGDLS and CDR2 YYNGEE come from the germline V gene. This CDR3 contains 13 residues. Trimming removed 1 base at V and 5 bases at J, with 9 bases between. Sequencing was carried out using peripheral blood. The chain joins TRBV9 to TRBJ1-1, with D tentatively TRBD1 (5 bases). The receptor was isolated from a man aged 45 to 65 with active COVID-19. Here the CDR3 DNA reads TGTGCCAGCAGCGTATGGGGCGAAACTGAAGCTTTCTTT. Translated, it gives CASSVWGETEAFF.